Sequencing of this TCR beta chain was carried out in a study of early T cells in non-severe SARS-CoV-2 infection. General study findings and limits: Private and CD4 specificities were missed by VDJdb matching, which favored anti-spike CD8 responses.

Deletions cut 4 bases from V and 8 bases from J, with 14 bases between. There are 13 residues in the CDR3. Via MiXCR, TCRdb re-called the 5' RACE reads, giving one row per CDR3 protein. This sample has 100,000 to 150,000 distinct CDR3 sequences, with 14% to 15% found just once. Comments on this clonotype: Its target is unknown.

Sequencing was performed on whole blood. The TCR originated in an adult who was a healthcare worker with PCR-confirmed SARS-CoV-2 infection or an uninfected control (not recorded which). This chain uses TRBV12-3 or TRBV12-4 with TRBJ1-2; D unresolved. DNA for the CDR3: TGTGCCAGCAGTTCGGAGGCCTCCGGGGGCTACACCTTC. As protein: CASSSEASGGYTF.